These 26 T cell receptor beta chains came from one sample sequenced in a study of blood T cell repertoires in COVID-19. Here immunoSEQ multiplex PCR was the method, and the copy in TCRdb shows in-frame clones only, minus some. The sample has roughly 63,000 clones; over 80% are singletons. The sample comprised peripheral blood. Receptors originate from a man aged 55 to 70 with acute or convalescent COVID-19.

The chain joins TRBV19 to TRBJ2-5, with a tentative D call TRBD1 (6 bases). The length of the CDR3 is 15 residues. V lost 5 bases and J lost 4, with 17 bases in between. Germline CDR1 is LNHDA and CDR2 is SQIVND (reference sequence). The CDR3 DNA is TGTGCCAGTAGTCCCCCGTACAGGGATCGAGAGACCCAGTACTTC. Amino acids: CASSPPYRDRETQYF.

The CDR3: CASRTGSHGVTDTQYF. CDR3 nucleotides: TGTGCCAGCAGAACGGGATCCCACGGGGTCACAGATACGCAGTATTTT. This sequence joins TRBV21-1 and TRBJ2-3; TRBD2, the table's D call, lacks a check against the DNA. TRBV21-1 is marked as a pseudogene. The CDR3 consists of 16 residues.

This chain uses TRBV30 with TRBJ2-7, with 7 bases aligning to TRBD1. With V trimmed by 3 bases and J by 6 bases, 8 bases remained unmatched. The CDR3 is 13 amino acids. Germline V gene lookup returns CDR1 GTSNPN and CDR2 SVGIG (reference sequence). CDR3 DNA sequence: TGTGCCTGGAGGCCTACCACAGGGGTCGAGCAGTACTTC. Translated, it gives CAWRPTTGVEQYF.

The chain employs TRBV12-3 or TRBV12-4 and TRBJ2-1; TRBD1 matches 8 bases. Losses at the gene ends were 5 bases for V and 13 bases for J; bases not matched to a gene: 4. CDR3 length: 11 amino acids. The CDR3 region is CASSRTGLQFF. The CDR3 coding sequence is TGTGCCAGCAGTCGGACAGGGCTACAGTTCTTC.

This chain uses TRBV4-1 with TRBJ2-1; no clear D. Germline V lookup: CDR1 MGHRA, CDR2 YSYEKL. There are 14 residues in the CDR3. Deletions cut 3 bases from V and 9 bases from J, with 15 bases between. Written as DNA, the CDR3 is TGCGCCAGCAGCCACCCTACCCGTATCCCTGAGCAGTTCTTC. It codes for CASSHPTRIPEQFF.

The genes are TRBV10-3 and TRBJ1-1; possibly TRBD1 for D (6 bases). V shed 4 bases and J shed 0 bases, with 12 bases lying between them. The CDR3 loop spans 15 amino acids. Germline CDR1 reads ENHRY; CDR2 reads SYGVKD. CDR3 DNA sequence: TGTGCCATCAGTGGGGACACCTACCTGAACACTGAAGCTTTCTTT. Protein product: CAISGDTYLNTEAFF.

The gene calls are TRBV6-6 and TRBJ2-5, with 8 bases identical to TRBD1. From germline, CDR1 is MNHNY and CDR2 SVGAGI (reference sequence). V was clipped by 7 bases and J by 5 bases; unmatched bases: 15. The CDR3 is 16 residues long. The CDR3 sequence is CASTNAATGDGETQYF. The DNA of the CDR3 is TGTGCCAGCACCAACGCCGCGACAGGGGACGGGGAGACCCAGTACTTC.

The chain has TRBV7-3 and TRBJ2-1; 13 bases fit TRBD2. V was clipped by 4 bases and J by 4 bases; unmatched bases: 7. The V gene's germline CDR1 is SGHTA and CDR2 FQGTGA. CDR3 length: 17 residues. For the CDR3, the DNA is TGTGCCAGCAGCTCCATCTCGGGACTAGCGGGATACAATGAGCAGTTCTTC. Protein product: CASSSISGLAGYNEQFF. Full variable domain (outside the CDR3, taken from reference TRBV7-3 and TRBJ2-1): GAGVSQTPSNKVTEKGKYVELRCDPISGHTALYWYRQSLGQGPEFLIYFQGTGAADDSGLPNDRFFAVRPEGSVSTLKIQRTERGDSAVYLCASSSISGLAGYNEQFFGPGTRLTVL.

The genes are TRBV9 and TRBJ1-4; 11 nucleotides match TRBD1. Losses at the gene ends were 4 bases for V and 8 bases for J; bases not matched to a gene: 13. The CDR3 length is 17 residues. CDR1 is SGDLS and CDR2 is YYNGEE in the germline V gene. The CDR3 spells CASSLRGQGAGGEKLFF. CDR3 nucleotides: TGTGCCAGCAGCCTCCGAGGACAGGGGGCAGGCGGGGAAAAACTGTTTTTT.

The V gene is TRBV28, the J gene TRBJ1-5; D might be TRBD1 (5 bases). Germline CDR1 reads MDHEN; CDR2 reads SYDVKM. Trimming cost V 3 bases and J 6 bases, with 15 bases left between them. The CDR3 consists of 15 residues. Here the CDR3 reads CASSLGRGGTQPQHF. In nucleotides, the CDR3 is TGTGCCAGCAGTTTGGGGCGGGGGGGGACTCAGCCCCAGCATTTT.

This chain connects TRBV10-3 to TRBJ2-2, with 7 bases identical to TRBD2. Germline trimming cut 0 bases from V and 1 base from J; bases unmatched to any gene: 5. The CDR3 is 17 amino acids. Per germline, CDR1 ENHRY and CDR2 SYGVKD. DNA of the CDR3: TGTGCCATCAGTGAGTCGGGGGGGTCCGGGAACACCGGGGAGCTGTTTTTT. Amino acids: CAISESGGSGNTGELFF.

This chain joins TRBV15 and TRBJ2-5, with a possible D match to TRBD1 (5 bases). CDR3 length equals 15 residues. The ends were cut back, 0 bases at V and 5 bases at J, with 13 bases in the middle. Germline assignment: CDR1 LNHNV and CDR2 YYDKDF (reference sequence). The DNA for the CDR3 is TGTGCCACCAGCAGAGACCAGGACATAGGCGAGACCCAGTACTTC. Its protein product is CATSRDQDIGETQYF.

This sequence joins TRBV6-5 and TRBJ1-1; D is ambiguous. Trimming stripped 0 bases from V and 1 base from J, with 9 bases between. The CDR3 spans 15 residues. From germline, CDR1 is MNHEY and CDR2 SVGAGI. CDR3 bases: TGTGCCAGCAGTTACTCGCCCAGATGGAACACTGAAGCTTTCTTT. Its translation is CASSYSPRWNTEAFF.

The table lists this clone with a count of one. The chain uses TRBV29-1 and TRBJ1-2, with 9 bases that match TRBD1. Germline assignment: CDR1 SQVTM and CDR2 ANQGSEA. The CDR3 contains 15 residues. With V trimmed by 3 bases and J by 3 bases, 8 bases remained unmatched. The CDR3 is CSVDTTGGRDYGYTF. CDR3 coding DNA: TGCAGCGTTGACACCACAGGGGGCCGCGACTATGGCTACACCTTC.

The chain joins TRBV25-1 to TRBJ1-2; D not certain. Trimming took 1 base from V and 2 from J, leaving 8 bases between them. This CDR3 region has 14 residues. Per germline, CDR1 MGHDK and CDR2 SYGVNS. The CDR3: CASSESGENYGYTF. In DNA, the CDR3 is TGTGCCAGCAGTGAATCGGGAGAAAACTATGGCTACACCTTC.

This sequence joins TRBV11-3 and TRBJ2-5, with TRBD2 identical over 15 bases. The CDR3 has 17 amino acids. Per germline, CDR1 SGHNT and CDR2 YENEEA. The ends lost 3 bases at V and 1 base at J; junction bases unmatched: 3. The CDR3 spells CASSLGTSGGIQETQYF. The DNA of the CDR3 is TGTGCCAGCAGCTTGGGGACTAGCGGGGGGATCCAAGAGACCCAGTACTTC.

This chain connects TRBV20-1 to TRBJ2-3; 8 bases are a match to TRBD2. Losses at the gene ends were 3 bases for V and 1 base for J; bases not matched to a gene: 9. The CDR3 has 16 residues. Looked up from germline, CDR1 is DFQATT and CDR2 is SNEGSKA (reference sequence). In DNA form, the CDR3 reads TGCAGTGCTAGTGGGTCGGGAGGGTCGGGCACAGATACGCAGTATTTT. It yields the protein CSASGSGGSGTDTQYF.

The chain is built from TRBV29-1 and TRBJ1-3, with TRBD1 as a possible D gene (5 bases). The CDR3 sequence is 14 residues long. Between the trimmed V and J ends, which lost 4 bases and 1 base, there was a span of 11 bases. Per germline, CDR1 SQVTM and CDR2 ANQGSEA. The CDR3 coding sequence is TGCAGCGTTGGACATCGGGGGTCTGGAAACACCATATATTTT. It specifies CSVGHRGSGNTIYF.

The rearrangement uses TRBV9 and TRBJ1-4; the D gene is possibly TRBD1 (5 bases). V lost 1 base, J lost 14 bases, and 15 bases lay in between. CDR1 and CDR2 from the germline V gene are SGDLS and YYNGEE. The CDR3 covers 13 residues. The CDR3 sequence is CASSVTAGGDLFF. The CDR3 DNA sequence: TGTGCCAGCAGCGTAACGGCAGGAGGGGACCTGTTTTTT.

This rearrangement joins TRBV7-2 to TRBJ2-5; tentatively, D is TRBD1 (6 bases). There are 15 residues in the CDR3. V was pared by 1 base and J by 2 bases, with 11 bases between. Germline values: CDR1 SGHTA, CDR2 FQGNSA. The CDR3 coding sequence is TGTGCCAGCAGCTTAGGACAGGCCCCACAAGAGACCCAGTACTTC. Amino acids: CASSLGQAPQETQYF.

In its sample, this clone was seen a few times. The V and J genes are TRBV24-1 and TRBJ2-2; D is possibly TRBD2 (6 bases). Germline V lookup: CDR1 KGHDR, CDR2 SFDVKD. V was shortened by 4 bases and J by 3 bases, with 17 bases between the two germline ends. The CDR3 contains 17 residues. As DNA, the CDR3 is TGTGCCACCAGTGAGCCGACCGGGGGATTGTACACCGGGGAGCTGTTTTTT. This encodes CATSEPTGGLYTGELFF.

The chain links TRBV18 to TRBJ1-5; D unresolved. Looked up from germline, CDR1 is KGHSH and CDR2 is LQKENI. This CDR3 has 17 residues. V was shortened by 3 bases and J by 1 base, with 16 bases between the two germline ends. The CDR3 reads CASSPTIQSQSNQPQHF. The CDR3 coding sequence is TGTGCCAGCTCACCGACCATACAGAGTCAGAGCAATCAGCCCCAGCATTTT.

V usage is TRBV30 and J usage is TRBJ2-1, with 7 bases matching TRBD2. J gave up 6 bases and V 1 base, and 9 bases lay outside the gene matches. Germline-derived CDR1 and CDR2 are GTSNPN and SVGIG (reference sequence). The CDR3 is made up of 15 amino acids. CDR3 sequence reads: CAWSGNRLASNEQFF. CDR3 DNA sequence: TGTGCCTGGAGTGGGAACAGACTAGCAAGCAATGAGCAGTTCTTC.

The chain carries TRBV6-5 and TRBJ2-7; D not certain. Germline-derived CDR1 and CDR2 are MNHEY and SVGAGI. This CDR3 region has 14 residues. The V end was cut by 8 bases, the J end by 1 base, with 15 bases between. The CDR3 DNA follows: TGTGCCAGCCTACCCGACACACCTTCCTACGAGCAGTACTTC. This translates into CASLPDTPSYEQYF.

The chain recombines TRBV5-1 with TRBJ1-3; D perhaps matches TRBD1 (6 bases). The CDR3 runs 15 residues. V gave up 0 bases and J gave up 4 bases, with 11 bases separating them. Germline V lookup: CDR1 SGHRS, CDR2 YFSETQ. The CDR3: CASSLAGGAGNTIYF. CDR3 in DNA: TGCGCCAGCAGCTTGGCTGGGGGCGCCGGAAACACCATATATTTT.

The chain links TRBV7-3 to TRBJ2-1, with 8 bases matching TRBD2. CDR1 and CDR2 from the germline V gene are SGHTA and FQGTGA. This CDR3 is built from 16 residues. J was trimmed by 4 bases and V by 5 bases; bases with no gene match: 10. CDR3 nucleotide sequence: TGTGCCAGCAGCCCCTCCTCCGGGACTAGATACAATGAGCAGTTCTTC. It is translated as CASSPSSGTRYNEQFF.